These T cell receptor beta chains were read from a single sample in a study of beta chain features in type 1 diabetes. Profiling relied on immunoSEQ multiplex PCR, and the TCRdb table lists in-frame clones only, not all of them. This table has more than 350,000 clones, 9.5% to 12% appearing once. The sample consisted of naive CD4+ T cells from blood. Receptors were obtained from a woman in her late teens or twenties in good health. Both conserved end residues are part of each CDR3. A D gene is named only where the DNA matches it firmly. The size entry is marked missing in some rows and otherwise reads once, few, many or a size class.

J gene,V gene,clone size,D gene,CDR3 DNA,CDR3 protein
TRBJ2-7,TRBV5-4,-,TRBD2,TGTGCCAGCAGCCCAAGCGGGAGGGCCCGCGAGCAGTACTTC,CASSPSGRAREQYF
TRBJ2-3,TRBV4-3,few,TRBD2,TGCGCCAGCAGCCAACCGACTAGCGGGGTATCCCAGTCAGATACGCAGTATTTT,CASSQPTSGVSQSDTQYF
TRBJ2-5,TRBV7-2,-,-,TGTGCCAGCAGCTTACCCCCAGGAGAGACCCAGTACTTC,CASSLPPGETQYF
TRBJ2-2,TRBV7-2,-,-,TGTGCCAGCAGCCCCTTTGCGGCGAACACCGGGGAGCTGTTTTTT,CASSPFAANTGELFF
TRBJ2-1,TRBV5-1,many,TRBD1,TGCGCCAGCAGCTTGGTGTCAGGGGGCTCCTACAATGAGCAGTTCTTC,CASSLVSGGSYNEQFF
TRBJ2-3,TRBV29-1,-,-,TGCAGCGTTCGCACTGGCGGAGCGGGTGAAGATACGCAGTATTTT,CSVRTGGAGEDTQYF
TRBJ1-1,TRBV7-9,-,TRBD1,TGTGCCAGCAGCTTCCTCAGGGGGATCACTGAAGCTTTCTTT,CASSFLRGITEAFF
TRBJ2-5,TRBV7-2,-,TRBD1,TGTGCCAGCAGCTTGTCGCCGGGGACAGTTGGAGAGACCCAGTACTTC,CASSLSPGTVGETQYF
TRBJ2-7,TRBV7-9,few,TRBD1,TGTGCCAGCAGCTCGATTCCCGGGACAGGGAACTCCTACGAGCAGTACTTC,CASSSIPGTGNSYEQYF
TRBJ2-1,TRBV7-9,-,TRBD2,TGTGCCAGCAGCTCGCCCCGGACTAGCGGGCCACACAATGAGCAGTTCTTC,CASSSPRTSGPHNEQFF
TRBJ1-2,TRBV30,-,TRBD1,TGTGCCTGGAGTGGACAGGGTGGCTATGGCTACACCTTC,CAWSGQGGYGYTF
TRBJ2-3,TRBV7-3,-,-,TGTGCCAGCAGCTTATTGTTTTCCACAGATACGCAGTATTTT,CASSLLFSTDTQYF
TRBJ2-2,TRBV12-5,-,-,TGTGCTAGTGGTTTGTCGACAGGTTCCACCGGGGAGCTGTTTTTT,CASGLSTGSTGELFF
TRBJ2-1,TRBV14,-,TRBD2,TGTGCCAGCAGCCTCCGAGGGACTAGCGGTACGAGCTCCTACAATGAGCAGTTCTTC,CASSLRGTSGTSSYNEQFF
TRBJ1-4,TRBV4-3,-,TRBD1,TGCGCCAGCAGCCAAGATCTGGACAGGGGCTTGGCGACTAATGAAAAACTGTTTTTT,CASSQDLDRGLATNEKLFF
TRBJ1-5,TRBV6-5,-,-,TGTGCCAGCAGTAGACGGAGTATCAATCAGCCCCAGCATTTT,CASSRRSINQPQHF
TRBJ2-1,TRBV29-1,-,-,TGCAGCGTTGAGAGATGGGGTTCGGGACTGGCCTACAATGAGCAGTTCTTC,CSVERWGSGLAYNEQFF
TRBJ1-6,TRBV5-1,-,TRBD1,TGCGCCAGCAGCTGGACAGGGGGCGCAAGGTCACCCCTCCACTTT,CASSWTGGARSPLHF
TRBJ2-1,TRBV7-2,-,-,TGTGCCAGCAGCTTGGACACCTACAATGAGCAGTTCTTC,CASSLDTYNEQFF
TRBJ2-1,TRBV9,-,TRBD2,TGTGCCAGCAGCCTCCCCGGACTAGCGGGCAATGAGCAGTTCTTC,CASSLPGLAGNEQFF
TRBJ1-6,TRBV5-1,once,-,TGCGCCAGCAGCCCGGCACAGCCAGGAAATTCACCCCTCCACTTT,CASSPAQPGNSPLHF
TRBJ1-1,TRBV7-2,few,TRBD1,TGTGCCAGCCCGGCGGCAGGGGGGAATGAAGCTTTCTTT,CASPAAGGNEAFF
TRBJ1-1,TRBV9,-,-,TGTGCCAGCAGTCGAAGGTTAGGGACTGAAGCTTTCTTT,CASSRRLGTEAFF
TRBJ2-1,TRBV11-2,-,-,TGTGCCAGCAGCCCCCACAGGGGACTCTCCACTTCCTACAATGAGCAGTTCTTC,CASSPHRGLSTSYNEQFF
TRBJ2-1,TRBV6-5,-,-,TGTGCCAGCAGTCCCACTATGTACAATGAGCAGTTCTTC,CASSPTMYNEQFF
TRBJ2-1,TRBV5-1,few,TRBD2,TGCGCCAGCAGCTACGTCGCTGGCGGGAGGGCACATGAGCAGTTCTTC,CASSYVAGGRAHEQFF
TRBJ2-3,TRBV7-2,-,TRBD2,TGTGCCAGCAGCTTAGGCGGGGGGGCCCCCACAGATACGCAGTATTTT,CASSLGGGAPTDTQYF
TRBJ1-1,TRBV30,few,-,TGTAGTGGGGGGATGAGGACTGAAGCTTTCTTT,CSGGMRTEAFF